The 4 T cell receptor beta chains presented below share a single source sample, sequenced in a study of blood T cell repertoires in COVID-19. Repertoires were generated with immunoSEQ multiplex PCR, while TCRdb's copy carries only in-frame clones and drops some. This table holds about 300,000 clones, about 87% found once. Sequencing was performed on peripheral blood. The receptor set was obtained from a man aged 65-85 years with acute or convalescent COVID-19.

The chain joins TRBV18 to TRBJ2-7; D uncertain. The CDR3 is 11 amino acids. Trimming stripped 6 bases from V and 0 bases from J, with 3 bases between. Per germline, CDR1 KGHSH and CDR2 LQKENI. In nucleotides, the CDR3 is TGTGCCAGCTCCGGCTCCTACGAGCAGTACTTC. Protein: CASSGSYEQYF.

This chain uses TRBV5-1 with TRBJ2-7, with TRBD2 matching over 8 bases. Germline values: CDR1 SGHRS, CDR2 YFSETQ. The CDR3 totals 15 residues. V lost 4 bases, J lost 5 bases, and 11 bases stayed unmatched. For the CDR3, the DNA is TGCGCCAGCAGCCGAGGCGGGACTAGTCTTAACGAGCAGTACTTC. It encodes CASSRGGTSLNEQYF. The variable domain in full, with the rest retrieved from reference TRBV5-1 and TRBJ2-7, is KAGVTQTPRYLIKTRGQQVTLSCSPISGHRSVSWYQQTPGQGLQFLFEYFSETQRNKGNFPGRFSGRQFSNSRSEMNVSTLELGDSALYLCASSRGGTSLNEQYFGPGTRLTVT.

The gene calls are TRBV10-3 and TRBJ1-6; D is perhaps TRBD1 (5 bases). This CDR3 has 14 amino acids. Germline V gene data show CDR1 as ENHRY and CDR2 as SYGVKD. V was clipped by 7 bases and J by 6 bases, with 13 bases between them. Written as DNA, the CDR3 is TGTGCCATCACCGGAGGGGTTGGTAATTCACCCCTCCACTTT. It encodes CAITGGVGNSPLHF.

As for this clone: This same CDR3 is encoded by further DNA sequences in the sample. This chain links TRBV29-1 with TRBJ2-3; D perhaps matches TRBD1 (6 bases). V was clipped by 4 bases and J by 3 bases, with 8 bases between them. Per germline, CDR1 SQVTM and CDR2 ANQGSEA. This CDR3 spans 12 amino acids. The CDR3 DNA is TGCAGCGTTGGTACAGGGACAGATACGCAGTATTTT. Amino acid sequence: CSVGTGTDTQYF.